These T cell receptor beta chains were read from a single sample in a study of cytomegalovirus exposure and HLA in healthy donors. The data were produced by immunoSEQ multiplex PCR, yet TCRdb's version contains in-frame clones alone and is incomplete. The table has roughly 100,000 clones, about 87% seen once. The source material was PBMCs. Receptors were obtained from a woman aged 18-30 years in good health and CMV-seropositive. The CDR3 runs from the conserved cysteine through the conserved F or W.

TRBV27,CASSLFSQGGQPQHF
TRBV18,CASSPGQGVYEQFF
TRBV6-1,CASRDSSYGYTF
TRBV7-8,CASSPPGGGASQYF
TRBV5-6,CASSLPRDSLNYGYTF
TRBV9,CASSPEGGGAQRETQYF
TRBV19,CASSIPGGTYEQYF
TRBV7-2,CASSLGQGLIEAFF
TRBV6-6,CASRHRDLHTEAFF
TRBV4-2,CASSQAFQGTGELFF
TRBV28,CATGRGKETQYF
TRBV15,CATSSRIRGNNYGYTF
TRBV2,CASSGGPTGSSYEQYF
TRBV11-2,CASSLYREGGYTF
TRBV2,CASTDRPGIRTEAFF
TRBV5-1,CASRPGTGQNYGYTF
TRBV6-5,CASSYGTNTEAFF
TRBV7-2,CASSLEDSSGNTIYF
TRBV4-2,CASSQVKLASSYEQYF
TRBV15,CATSRGGGAVDEQFF
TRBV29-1,CSVEMRNTDTQYF
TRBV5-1,CASSSGTSGEETQYF
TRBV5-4,CASSDGGWVDEQYF
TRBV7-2,CASSLLVSDAKNIQYF
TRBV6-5,CASSYSTGLRTEAFF
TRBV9,CASSAGLPNEKLFF
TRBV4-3,CASSQTGGYGYTF
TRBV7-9,CASCSGTDTEAFF
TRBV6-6,CASRPLPRQGIDEQYF
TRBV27,CASSLSLALAEETQYF
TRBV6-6,CASSYLDRGSNYGYTF
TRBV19,CASSMYRAEQDTEAFF
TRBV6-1,CASREEWAGEKLFF
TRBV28,CASDRGINYGYTF
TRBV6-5,CASSYNGMGGEQYF
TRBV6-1,CASTSSGGLNNEQFF
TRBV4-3,CASSQDWRGPTDTQYF
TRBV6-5,CASSYSHGGGGEKLFF
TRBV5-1,CASSLVPTGSTEAFF
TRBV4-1,CASSQDRSYNSPLHF
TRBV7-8,CASSLGRRISYEQYF
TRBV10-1,CARGPREDSPLHF
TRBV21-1,CASSLTGMPATQYF
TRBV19,CASSIGQKVSPLHF
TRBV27,CASSLSLYDQPQHF
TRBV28,CASSLYRASPGGWGNQPQHF